This T cell receptor beta chain was obtained from a study of beta chain features in type 1 diabetes. Isolated RNA was reverse transcribed in full, so expressed TCRB transcripts were sequenced. Data came from immunoSEQ multiplex PCR; TCRdb stores just in-frame clones and leaves some out. This table holds approximately 170,000 clones, approximately 8.4% found once. V was pared by 5 bases and J by 1 base, with 6 bases between. The CDR3 is 13 amino acids. Germline V gives CDR1 LGHNA, CDR2 YNFKEQ. Study-wide points: Fewer insertions but more deletions were seen at VDJ junctions in type 1 diabetes patients. In every one of the four CD4+ subsets, TCRB CDR3s were moderately but significantly shorter in Type 1 diabetes patients.

This clone has a handful of counts. Its target is not known. The chain recombines TRBV4-2 with TRBJ2-1; no clear D. The sequencing sample was made of central memory CD4+ T cells from blood. The clonotype was recovered from a man younger than 30 with type 1 diabetes. The CDR3 loop reads CASSFYSYNEQFF. The CDR3 DNA is TGTGCCAGCAGCTTCTATTCCTACAATGAGCAGTTCTTC.